Each of the 29 T cell receptor beta chains below was sequenced from the same sample in a study of monozygotic twins with inflammatory bowel disease. TCRdb re-called the 5' RACE reads; every CDR3 protein appears as one record, without DNA. Found here are 200,000 to 250,000 distinct CDR3 sequences; the top ten clones hold 1.5% to 2%. The specimen was blood. The receptors shown here come from a human donor with ulcerative colitis or Crohn's disease, or a healthy co-twin of an affected twin (not recorded which).

This chain links TRBV2 with TRBJ2-7; with no DNA, the TCRdb D assignment of TRBD2 cannot be verified. Germline V gives CDR1 SNHLY, CDR2 FYNNEI. This CDR3 is built from 15 residues. The CDR3 sequence is CASSTGTPGWGEQYF. Filled out from reference TRBV2 and TRBJ2-7, the complete variable domain reads EPEVTQTPSHQVTQMGQEVILRCVPISNHLYFYWYRQILGQKVEFLVSFYNNEISEKSEIFDDQFSVERPDGSNFTLKIRSTKLEDSAMYFCASSTGTPGWGEQYFGPGTRLTVT.

The chain employs TRBV20-1 and TRBJ2-2; with no DNA, the TCRdb D assignment of TRBD2 cannot be verified. In germline, CDR1 is DFQATT, CDR2 SNEGSKA (reference sequence). CDR3 length: 15 residues. CDR3 residues: CSAPPGGGAGAELFF.

The chain couples TRBV19 to TRBJ1-5; the TCRdb D gene call, TRBD1, has no DNA to confirm it. The CDR3 spans 16 residues. Germline V lookup: CDR1 LNHDA, CDR2 SQIVND (reference sequence). The CDR3 is CASSGRDSVSNQPQHF.

The chain combines TRBV4-1 with TRBJ1-6; TCRdb's D call, TRBD1, is unchecked because there is no DNA. This CDR3 comprises 17 residues. Germline values: CDR1 MGHRA, CDR2 YSYEKL. This chain's CDR3 is CASSQVGVTRGTSPLHF.

J is TRBJ1-6 and V is TRBV9; checking the TCRdb D call of TRBD1 is not possible without DNA. CDR1 is SGDLS, CDR2 YYNGEE, per germline. This CDR3 has 14 amino acids. The CDR3 protein is CASSEGQGGSPHHF.

This rearrangement joins TRBV3-1 to TRBJ2-7. CDR1 LGHDT and CDR2 YNNKEL come from the germline V gene (reference sequence). This CDR3 is 15 amino acids long. The CDR3 protein is CASSQGFSSSYEQYF.

The chain carries TRBV4-1 and TRBJ1-4. This CDR3 spans 15 amino acids. Looked up from germline, CDR1 is MGHRA and CDR2 is YSYEKL. CDR3 protein: CASSQGLGKREKLFF.

The chain is built from TRBV6-1 and TRBJ1-1; lacking DNA, the TRBD1 call made by TCRdb goes unchecked. The germline gives CDR1 MNHNS, CDR2 SASEGT. The CDR3 consists of 15 residues. The CDR3 here is CASRVLAQGDTEAFF.

This chain links TRBV29-1 with TRBJ1-2. This CDR3 has 11 residues. Looked up from germline, CDR1 is SQVTM and CDR2 is ANQGSEA. CDR3 in amino acids: CSADTGGGYTF. Full variable domain (rest looked up from reference TRBV29-1 and TRBJ1-2): SAVISQKPSRDICQRGTSLTIQCQVDSQVTMMFWYRQQPGQSLTLIATANQGSEATYESGFVIDKFPISRPNLTFSTLTVSNMSPEDSSIYLCSADTGGGYTFGSGTRLTVV.

This chain joins TRBV28 and TRBJ2-7; the TCRdb call, TRBD2, lacks DNA for checking. Germline V lookup: CDR1 MDHEN, CDR2 SYDVKM. The CDR3 has 15 residues. This CDR3 is CASRLSLGLAGEQYF.

The chain carries TRBV6-5 and TRBJ2-7; TCRdb's D call of TRBD2 is untestable without DNA. The CDR3 loop spans 13 amino acids. Germline CDR1 reads MNHEY; CDR2 reads SVGAGI. CDR3 sequence: CASIEDLTYEQYF.

This chain links TRBV3-1 with TRBJ1-5; checking the TCRdb D call of TRBD1 is not possible without DNA. CDR1 is LGHDT and CDR2 is YNNKEL in the germline V gene (reference sequence). This CDR3 has 16 residues. The CDR3 reads CASSQGQGAGNQPQHF.

The CDR3 loop reads CASKAGGNIYGYTF. This chain links TRBV27 with TRBJ1-2; no DNA is available, so the TRBD1 call from TCRdb remains unchecked. Germline V CDR1 and CDR2: MNHEY, SMNVEV (reference sequence). This CDR3 is 14 amino acids long.

The chain recombines TRBV6-2 or TRBV6-3 with TRBJ1-3. The length of the CDR3 is 14 residues. Germline lookup yields CDR1 MNHEY and CDR2 SVGEGT. CDR3 region: CASSLQATGNTIYF.

V is TRBV7-9 and J is TRBJ2-1; lacking DNA, the TRBD1 call made by TCRdb goes unchecked. The CDR3 totals 14 residues. Germline assignment: CDR1 SEHNR and CDR2 FQNEAQ (reference sequence). The CDR3 loop reads CAGGTNPSYNEQFF.

The genes are TRBV27 and TRBJ1-2; no DNA is available, so the TRBD1 call from TCRdb remains unchecked. CDR1 and CDR2 (germline): MNHEY, SMNVEV (reference sequence). CDR3 length equals 16 residues. CDR3 amino acids: CASSLLGQGAGVGYTF.

The genes are TRBV29-1 and TRBJ1-1. Germline loops: CDR1 SQVTM, CDR2 ANQGSEA. The CDR3 loop spans 13 amino acids. CDR3 residues: CSVRPGPNTEAFF.

The chain is built from TRBV7-2 and TRBJ1-1; TCRdb proposes TRBD1, but this gene call is untestable without DNA. The CDR3 is made up of 14 amino acids. CDR1 is SGHTA and CDR2 is FQGNSA in the germline V gene. The CDR3 sequence is CASSPPFPTTEAFF. The complete variable domain, with remaining parts taken from reference TRBV7-2 and TRBJ1-1, reads GAGVSQSPSNKVTEKGKDVELRCDPISGHTALYWYRQSLGQGLEFLIYFQGNSAPDKSGLPSDRFSAERTGGSVSTLTIQRTQQEDSAVYLCASSPPFPTTEAFFGQGTRLTVV.

The CDR3 region is CASGTGDNSPLHF. This chain connects TRBV10-1 to TRBJ1-6; without DNA, the TCRdb call of TRBD1 cannot be checked. Germline assignment: CDR1 WNHNN and CDR2 SYGVQD (reference sequence). CDR3 size: 13 residues.

The V call is TRBV12-3 or TRBV12-4, the J call TRBJ1-2; TCRdb selects TRBD1, and the lack of DNA leaves this call unchecked. CDR3 length: 14 residues. The CDR3 loop is CASSPDRRNYGYTF.

The chain employs TRBV11-2 and TRBJ2-7. CDR1 and CDR2 from the germline V gene are SGHAT and FQNNGV. The CDR3 extends over 14 amino acids. The CDR3 here is CASSGLKGLYEQYF.

The rearrangement links TRBV12-3 or TRBV12-4 to TRBJ2-3. This CDR3 region has 14 residues. CDR3 loop: CASRVSGGTDTQYF.

The rearrangement uses TRBV29-1 and TRBJ2-3; lacking DNA, the TRBD1 call made by TCRdb goes unchecked. The length of the CDR3 is 12 residues. CDR1 and CDR2 (germline): SQVTM, ANQGSEA. The chain's CDR3 is CSVAPRADTQYF.

This sequence joins TRBV2 and TRBJ1-5; TCRdb returns TRBD1, unconfirmable since there is no DNA. The CDR3 totals 16 residues. Germline CDR1 reads SNHLY; CDR2 reads FYNNEI. The CDR3 sequence is CASSTGTVYSNQPQHF.

The gene calls are TRBV7-2 and TRBJ2-1. CDR1 is SGHTA, CDR2 FQGNSA, per germline. CDR3 length: 14 residues. The CDR3 reads CASSLGTPNNEQFF. The variable domain in full, completed from reference TRBV7-2 and TRBJ2-1, reads GAGVSQSPSNKVTEKGKDVELRCDPISGHTALYWYRQSLGQGLEFLIYFQGNSAPDKSGLPSDRFSAERTGGSVSTLTIQRTQQEDSAVYLCASSLGTPNNEQFFGPGTRLTVL.

The chain uses TRBV5-5 and TRBJ1-2. Germline-derived CDR1 and CDR2 are SGHKS and YYEKEE (reference sequence). This CDR3 has 13 residues. CDR3 residues: CASSLSGLYGYTF.

The chain recombines TRBV6-1 with TRBJ2-1; TCRdb calls TRBD1, which cannot be checked without DNA. CDR3 length: 15 residues. Per the germline V gene, CDR1 is MNHNS and CDR2 is SASEGT. The CDR3 is CASTQRDRGSSEQFF.

The V call is TRBV3-1, the J call TRBJ2-1; the TCRdb D gene call, TRBD2, has no DNA to confirm it. The CDR3 runs to 18 residues. In germline, CDR1 is LGHDT, CDR2 YNNKEL (reference sequence). This CDR3 is CASSQERTVAGGIDEQFF.

The chain combines TRBV5-1 with TRBJ2-3; TCRdb's assignment of TRBD2 cannot be checked, as there is no DNA. Germline CDR1 and CDR2: SGHRS and YFSETQ. The CDR3 runs 13 residues. The CDR3 loop is CASSSLPTDTQYF. Variable domain in full (rest from reference TRBV5-1 and TRBJ2-3): KAGVTQTPRYLIKTRGQQVTLSCSPISGHRSVSWYQQTPGQGLQFLFEYFSETQRNKGNFPGRFSGRQFSNSRSEMNVSTLELGDSALYLCASSSLPTDTQYFGPGTRLTVL.